This T cell receptor (beta chain) comes out of a study of blood T cell repertoires in COVID-19. Study-wide background: The cDNA or gDNA used as material had been derived from T cells, B-cell-depleted T cells, or PBMCs.

Germline V gene lookup returns CDR1 MNHEY and CDR2 SMNVEV (reference sequence). The J segment lost 5 bases and the V segment lost 3 bases, leaving 8 bases of the junction unmatched. CDR3 length equals 15 residues. Participants' own reports of clinical history determined their cohort assignment. Cohort 3 recovered donors had two negative PCRs, clearance, or symptom resolution. Assay: immunoSEQ multiplex PCR; the TCRdb copy retains only in-frame clones and omits some. The sample has around 310,000 clones, under 90% seen once. The chain employs TRBV27 and TRBJ1-1; TRBD1 aligns across 8 bases. Source material: PBMCs or T cells enriched from blood (not recorded which). The TCR was taken from a woman in her 30s who had recovered from COVID-19. The CDR3 spells CASSFKGQGQTEAFF. The CDR3 nucleotides read TGTGCCAGCAGTTTTAAAGGACAGGGCCAAACTGAAGCTTTCTTT.